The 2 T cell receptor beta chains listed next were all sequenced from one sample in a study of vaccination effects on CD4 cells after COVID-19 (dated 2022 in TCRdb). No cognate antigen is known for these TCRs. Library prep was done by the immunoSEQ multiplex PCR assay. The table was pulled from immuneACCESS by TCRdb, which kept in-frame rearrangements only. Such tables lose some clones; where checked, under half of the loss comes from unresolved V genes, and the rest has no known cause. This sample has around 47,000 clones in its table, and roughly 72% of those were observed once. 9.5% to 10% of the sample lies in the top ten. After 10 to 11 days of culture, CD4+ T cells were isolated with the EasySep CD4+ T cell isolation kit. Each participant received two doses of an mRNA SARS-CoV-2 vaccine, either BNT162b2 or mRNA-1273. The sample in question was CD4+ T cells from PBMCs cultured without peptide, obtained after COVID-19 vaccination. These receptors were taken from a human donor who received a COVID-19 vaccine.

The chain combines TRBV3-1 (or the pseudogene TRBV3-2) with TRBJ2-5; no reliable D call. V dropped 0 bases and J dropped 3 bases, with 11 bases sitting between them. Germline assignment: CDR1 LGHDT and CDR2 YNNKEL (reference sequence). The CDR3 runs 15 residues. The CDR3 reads CASSQDERRKETQYF. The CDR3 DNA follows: TGTGCCAGCAGCCAAGATGAACGGAGAAAAGAGACCCAGTACTTC.

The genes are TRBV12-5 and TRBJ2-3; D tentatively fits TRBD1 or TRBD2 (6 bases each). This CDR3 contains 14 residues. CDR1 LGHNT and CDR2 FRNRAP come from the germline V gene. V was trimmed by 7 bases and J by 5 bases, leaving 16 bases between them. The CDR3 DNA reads TGTGCTAGTGCCTCTAGGGGGGCGGGAGATACGCAGTATTTT. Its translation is CASASRGAGDTQYF.